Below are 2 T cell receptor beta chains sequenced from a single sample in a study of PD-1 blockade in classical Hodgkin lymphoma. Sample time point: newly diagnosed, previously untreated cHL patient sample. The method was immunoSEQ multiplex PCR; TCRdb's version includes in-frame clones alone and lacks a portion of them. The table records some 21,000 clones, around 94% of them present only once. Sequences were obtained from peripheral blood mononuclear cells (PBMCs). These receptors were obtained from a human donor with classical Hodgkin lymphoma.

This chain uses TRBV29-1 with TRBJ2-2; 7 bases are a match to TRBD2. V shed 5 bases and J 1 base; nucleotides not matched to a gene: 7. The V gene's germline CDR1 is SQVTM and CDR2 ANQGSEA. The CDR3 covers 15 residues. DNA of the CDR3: TGCAGCGTTTTCGGGGGGATCCGGAACACCGGGGAGCTGTTTTTT. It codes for CSVFGGIRNTGELFF.

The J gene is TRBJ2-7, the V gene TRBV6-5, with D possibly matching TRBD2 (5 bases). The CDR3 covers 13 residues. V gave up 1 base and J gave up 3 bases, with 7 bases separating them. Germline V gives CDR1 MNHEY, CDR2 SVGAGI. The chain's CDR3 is CASSYLGSYEQYF. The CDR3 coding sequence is TGTGCCAGCAGTTACTTAGGGAGCTACGAGCAGTACTTC.